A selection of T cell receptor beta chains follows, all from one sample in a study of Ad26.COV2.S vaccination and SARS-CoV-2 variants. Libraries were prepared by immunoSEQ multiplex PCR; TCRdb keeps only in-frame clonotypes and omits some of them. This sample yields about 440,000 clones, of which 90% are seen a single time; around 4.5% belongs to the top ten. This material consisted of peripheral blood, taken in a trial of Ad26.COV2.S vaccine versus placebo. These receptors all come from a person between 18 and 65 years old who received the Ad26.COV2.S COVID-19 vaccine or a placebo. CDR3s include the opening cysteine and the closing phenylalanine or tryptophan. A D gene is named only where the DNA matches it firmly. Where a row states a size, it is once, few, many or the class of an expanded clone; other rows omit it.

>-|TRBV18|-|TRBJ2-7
TGTGCCAGCTCACCAGACGGGGTTAGCGAGCAGTACTTC
CASSPDGVSEQYF
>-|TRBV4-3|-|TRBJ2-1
TGCACCAGCAGCCAGCCCCTTCGAAAGCAGTTCTTC
CTSSQPLRKQFF
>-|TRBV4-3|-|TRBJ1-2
TGCGCCAGCAGCCAAGAATACCGGGGCCTTAACTATGGCTACACCTTC
CASSQEYRGLNYGYTF
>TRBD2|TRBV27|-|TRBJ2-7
TGTGCCAGCAGTTTATATCCTAGCGGAACCCGTACTTACGAGCAGTACTTC
CASSLYPSGTRTYEQYF
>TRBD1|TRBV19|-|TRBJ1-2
TGTGCCAGTAGAGACAGGGGGGGGTCGACTGGCTACACCTTC
CASRDRGGSTGYTF
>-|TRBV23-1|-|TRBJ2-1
TGCGCCAGCAGTCCCTTCCCGGGTGTAGCGAGGGGGTTAAGCTCCTACAATGAGCAGTTCTTC
CASSPFPGVARGLSSYNEQFF
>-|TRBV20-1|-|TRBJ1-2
TGCAGTGCTATCGGGAACCTCGACACCTTC
CSAIGNLDTF
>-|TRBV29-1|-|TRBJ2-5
TGCAGCGTTGAAGCAATAGGGGTCAGGGGCTCGGATGAGACCCAGTACTTC
CSVEAIGVRGSDETQYF
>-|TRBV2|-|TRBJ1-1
TGTGCCAGCAGTGATGGGGGATATAGGGCTGAAGCTTTCTTT
CASSDGGYRAEAFF
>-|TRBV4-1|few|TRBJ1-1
TGCGCCAGCAGCCAAGATCCGGGGGCGAGCACTGAAGCTTTCTTT
CASSQDPGASTEAFF
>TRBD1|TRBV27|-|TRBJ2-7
TGTGCCAGCAGTTTGTCCCGGGACAGGGCGGGCCACGAGCAGTACTTC
CASSLSRDRAGHEQYF